These 23 T cell receptor beta chains were all obtained from the same sample, sequenced in a study of PD-1 blockade in classical Hodgkin lymphoma. Every patient was affected by relapse after autologous stem cell transplantation, while exposure to brentuximab vedotin was not uniform. The data were produced by immunoSEQ multiplex PCR, yet TCRdb's version contains in-frame clones alone and is incomplete. The table includes under 20,000 clones, roughly 83% detected once. Sequencing was performed on peripheral blood mononuclear cells (PBMCs), taken at baseline. The receptors were sampled from a human donor with classical Hodgkin lymphoma.

This clone has a handful of counts. The rearrangement joins TRBV25-1 to TRBJ1-2; D not resolved. The V end was cut by 3 bases, the J end by 8 bases, with 13 bases between. The germline gives CDR1 MGHDK, CDR2 SYGVNS. This CDR3 is built from 13 residues. The chain's CDR3 is CASSDLERMGYTF. DNA for the CDR3: TGTGCCAGCAGTGACCTCGAGAGAATGGGCTACACCTTC.

The rearrangement joins TRBV27 to TRBJ1-6; D remains ambiguous. The CDR3 is 17 amino acids. V lost 4 bases to trimming and J lost 5 bases, with 18 bases between them. CDR1 and CDR2 from the germline V gene are MNHEY and SMNVEV (reference sequence). CDR3 bases: TGTGCCAGCAGTTGGGCGCAAGTGGCCGGGGATAATTCACCCCTCCACTTT. It translates to CASSWAQVAGDNSPLHF.

The chain employs TRBV4-3 and TRBJ1-2; 10 bases match TRBD1. The germline V gene has CDR1 LGHNA and CDR2 YSLEER. CDR3 size: 17 residues. Losses at the gene ends were 0 bases for V and 0 bases for J; bases not matched to a gene: 4. The CDR3: CASSQDLGTGANYGYTF. Here the CDR3 DNA reads TGCGCCAGCAGCCAAGATTTGGGGACAGGGGCTAACTATGGCTACACCTTC.

This chain uses TRBV7-2 with TRBJ1-1; D gene unclear. Deletions cut 4 bases from V and 5 bases from J, with 14 bases between. Germline CDR1 is SGHTA and CDR2 is FQGNSA. The CDR3 covers 14 residues. The CDR3 nucleotides read TGTGCCAGCAGCTCAATATCGGGTGGGACTGAAGCTTTCTTT. It specifies CASSSISGGTEAFF.

The V call is TRBV7-9, the J call TRBJ2-7; D not certain. Germline V gives CDR1 SEHNR, CDR2 FQNEAQ (reference sequence). This CDR3 region has 14 residues. Trimming stripped 4 bases from V and 1 base from J, with 11 bases between. CDR3 loop: CASSSPVWSYEQYF. For the CDR3, the DNA is TGTGCCAGCAGCTCCCCCGTATGGTCCTACGAGCAGTACTTC.

This clone has only one observation. The rearrangement links TRBV27 to TRBJ2-7; the D is unclear. V dropped 10 bases and J dropped 5 bases, with 15 bases sitting between them. CDR1 is MNHEY, CDR2 SMNVEV, per germline (reference sequence). CDR3 length equals 12 residues. CDR3 loop: CATNGRLNEQYF. CDR3 nucleotide sequence: TGTGCCACCAACGGACGGCTCAACGAGCAGTACTTC.

This chain joins TRBV5-8 and TRBJ1-2; no definite D call. The ends were cut back, 0 bases at V and 3 bases at J, with 12 bases in the middle. The CDR3 is 15 residues long. Germline loops: CDR1 SGHTS, CDR2 YDEGEE. The CDR3 DNA is TGTGCCAGCAGCTTGGCGTCAGGTTCTTACTATGGCTACACCTTC. Translation: CASSLASGSYYGYTF. Variable domain in full (rest from reference TRBV5-8 and TRBJ1-2): EAGVTQSPTHLIKTRGQQATLRCSPISGHTSVYWYQQALGLGLQFLLWYDEGEERNRGNFPPRFSGRQFPNYSSELNVNALELEDSALYLCASSLASGSYYGYTFGSGTRLTVV.

This clone has a single count. The V call is TRBV11-3, the J call TRBJ2-3, with 13 bases that match TRBD2. Germline assignment: CDR1 SGHNT and CDR2 YENEEA. The J segment lost 2 bases and the V segment lost 3 bases, leaving 8 bases of the junction unmatched. The CDR3 contains 18 residues. In DNA form, the CDR3 reads TGTGCCAGCAGCTTGACTAGCGGGGGGTCTCGTCCCACAGATACGCAGTATTTT. It encodes CASSLTSGGSRPTDTQYF.

This sequence joins TRBV7-3 and TRBJ2-2; 8 bases line up with TRBD2. Germline trimming cut 4 bases from V and 1 base from J; bases unmatched to any gene: 11. The CDR3 loop spans 18 amino acids. The V gene's germline CDR1 is SGHTA and CDR2 FQGTGA. The DNA for the CDR3 is TGTGCCAGCAGCTCCCAAGGTGGACTAGCCCTGAACACCGGGGAGCTGTTTTTT. This sequence encodes CASSSQGGLALNTGELFF. Using reference TRBV7-3 and TRBJ2-2 for the parts outside the CDR3, the full variable domain is GAGVSQTPSNKVTEKGKYVELRCDPISGHTALYWYRQSLGQGPEFLIYFQGTGAADDSGLPNDRFFAVRPEGSVSTLKIQRTERGDSAVYLCASSSQGGLALNTGELFFGEGSRLTVL.

The V and J genes are TRBV4-3 and TRBJ2-3, with 8 bases matching TRBD2. V lost 0 bases, J lost 5 bases, and 4 bases stayed unmatched. CDR3 size: 15 residues. The germline V gene encodes CDR1 LGHNA and CDR2 YSLEER. The CDR3 DNA follows: TGCGCCAGCAGCCAAGAGCGGGAGGCGCTAGATACGCAGTATTTT. As protein: CASSQEREALDTQYF.

The chain links TRBV4-3 to TRBJ1-6; maybe TRBD1 (6 bases). Per germline, CDR1 LGHNA and CDR2 YSLEER. V was cut by 3 bases and J by 7 bases, with 19 bases left in between. This CDR3 region has 17 residues. The CDR3 DNA reads as TGCGCCAGCAGCCAGGACGTGGGGAGGGGGGCCAATTCACCCCTCCACTTT. Its translation: CASSQDVGRGANSPLHF.

The chain links TRBV5-6 to TRBJ1-3; the D is unclear. The germline V gene encodes CDR1 SGHDT and CDR2 YYEEEE. The CDR3 consists of 15 residues. The germline V and J ends were trimmed by 3 bases and 4 bases, with 14 bases remaining between them. The CDR3 is CASSYGPPAGNTIYF. Here the CDR3 DNA reads TGTGCCAGCAGCTACGGTCCTCCGGCAGGAAACACCATATATTTT.

This chain joins TRBV10-3 and TRBJ1-1, with 7 positions matching TRBD1. This CDR3 contains 13 residues. V dropped 10 bases and J dropped 3; count of bases not matched to a gene: 8. The V gene's germline CDR1 is ENHRY and CDR2 SYGVKD. The CDR3 DNA reads as TGTGCCAGATCGACAGGGAGGGACACTGAAGCTTTCTTT. Amino acids: CARSTGRDTEAFF.

J is TRBJ2-3 and V is TRBV18, with no clear D. Germline CDR1 reads KGHSH; CDR2 reads LQKENI. This CDR3 region has 14 residues. V was cut by 3 bases and J by 1 base, with 8 bases left in between. CDR3 in amino acids: CASSPTRRTDTQYF. CDR3 DNA sequence: TGTGCCAGCTCACCGACCAGGCGCACAGATACGCAGTATTTT.

The genes are TRBV5-6 and TRBJ1-4, with D possibly matching TRBD1 (5 bases). The germline gives CDR1 SGHDT, CDR2 YYEEEE. V lost 4 bases and J 8 bases, leaving 15 bases between the germline ends. The CDR3 length is 14 residues. Here the CDR3 reads CASSTGLGLEKLFF. The CDR3 DNA is TGTGCCAGCAGCACGGGGCTTGGACTCGAAAAACTGTTTTTT.

In its sample, this clone was seen once. The CDR3 sequence: CASSPGGQPQHF. CDR3 DNA: TGTGCCAGCTCACCGGGAGGACAGCCCCAGCATTTT. This sequence joins TRBV18 and TRBJ1-5; D gene unclear. The CDR3 loop spans 12 amino acids. CDR1 is KGHSH, CDR2 LQKENI, per germline. Trimming cost V 3 bases and J 7 bases, with 7 bases left between them.

The rearrangement uses TRBV7-9 and TRBJ1-1; D is perhaps TRBD1 (6 bases). The CDR3 has 14 residues. The V and J ends lost 7 bases and 5 bases respectively, with 17 bases between them. Germline V gene sequence: CDR1 SEHNR, CDR2 FQNEAQ (reference sequence). The CDR3 region has the DNA TGTGCCAGCAACCCCAGAGGGGGGAGAACTGAAGCTTTCTTT. It yields the protein CASNPRGGRTEAFF.

V and J are TRBV14 and TRBJ1-2; D call uncertain. V gave up 4 bases and J gave up 0 bases, with 9 bases separating them. The CDR3 sequence is 14 residues long. Germline V gene data show CDR1 as SGHDN and CDR2 as FVKESK. The DNA of the CDR3 is TGTGCCAGCAGCCTTACGATAGCTAACTATGGCTACACCTTC. Translating gives CASSLTIANYGYTF. The entire variable domain, with the rest obtained from reference TRBV14 and TRBJ1-2, is as follows: EAGVTQFPSHSVIEKGQTVTLRCDPISGHDNLYWYRRVMGKEIKFLLHFVKESKQDESGMPNNRFLAERTGGTYSTLKVQPAELEDSGVYFCASSLTIANYGYTFGSGTRLTVV.

This chain uses TRBV4-1 with TRBJ1-1, with D unresolved. CDR3 length: 14 residues. CDR1 and CDR2 from the germline V gene are MGHRA and YSYEKL. Trimming stripped 4 bases from V and 4 bases from J, with 13 bases between. This CDR3 reads CASSPREGGTEAFF. The CDR3 DNA is TGCGCCAGCAGCCCGAGAGAGGGAGGCACTGAAGCTTTCTTT.

The CDR3 protein is CASSPSGQFQNEQFF. The DNA for the CDR3 is TGTGCCAGCAGCCCATCGGGACAATTTCAAAATGAGCAGTTCTTC. The J gene is TRBJ2-1, the V gene TRBV11-2; possible D gene TRBD1, 6 bases. The germline CDR1 and CDR2 sequences are SGHAT and FQNNGV. Trimming removed 5 bases from V and 7 bases from J, with 18 bases in between. The CDR3 is 15 residues long.

The chain links TRBV2 to TRBJ2-5; D gene ambiguous. The germline CDR1 and CDR2 sequences are SNHLY and FYNNEI. Trimming took off 7 bases at V and 1 base at J, with 13 bases between the two ends. There are 14 residues in the CDR3. Here the CDR3 DNA reads TGTGCCAGCAATAGTCTAGGAGCCCAAGAGACCCAGTACTTC. This gives the protein CASNSLGAQETQYF. Drawing the rest from reference TRBV2 and TRBJ2-5, the complete variable domain is EPEVTQTPSHQVTQMGQEVILRCVPISNHLYFYWYRQILGQKVEFLVSFYNNEISEKSEIFDDQFSVERPDGSNFTLKIRSTKLEDSAMYFCASNSLGAQETQYFGPGTRLLVL.

This chain connects TRBV5-5 to TRBJ1-1, with D possibly TRBD1 on 5 matching bases. The length of the CDR3 is 15 residues. The V and J ends lost 1 base and 1 base respectively, with 11 bases between them. CDR1 is SGHKS and CDR2 is YYEKEE in the germline V gene (reference sequence). CDR3 loop: CASSLLQGKNTEAFF. The CDR3 DNA is TGTGCCAGCAGCTTGTTGCAGGGAAAGAACACTGAAGCTTTCTTT. The entire variable domain, with the rest obtained from reference TRBV5-5 and TRBJ1-1, is as follows: DAGVTQSPTHLIKTRGQQVTLRCSPISGHKSVSWYQQVLGQGPQFIFQYYEKEERGRGNFPDRFSARQFPNYSSELNVNALLLGDSALYLCASSLLQGKNTEAFFGQGTRLTVV.

This chain links TRBV5-1 with TRBJ2-3; tentatively, D is TRBD1 or TRBD2 (6 bases each). V gave up 1 base and J gave up 2 bases, with 11 bases separating them. Germline CDR1 is SGHRS and CDR2 is YFSETQ. This CDR3 is 15 amino acids long. The CDR3 bases are TGCGCCAGCAGCTTGAACGGGGGCCTCACAGATACGCAGTATTTT. It yields the protein CASSLNGGLTDTQYF.